Presented here are 26 T cell receptor beta chains from one specimen sequenced in a study of cytomegalovirus exposure and HLA in healthy donors. In the PCR, 60 Vbeta and 13 Jbeta primers were used. Generated by immunoSEQ multiplex PCR, the TCRdb table keeps only in-frame clones and is missing some. The sample records fewer than 250,000 clones, around 79% being singletons. The sequenced material came from PBMCs. The origin of the receptors is a male donor in good health and CMV-seronegative.

This clone was counted a few times. The chain carries TRBV7-9 and TRBJ2-7; 8 bases are shared with TRBD1. V gave up 4 bases and J gave up 4 bases; unmatched junction bases: 15. Germline V gene lookup returns CDR1 SEHNR and CDR2 FQNEAQ (reference sequence). This CDR3 region has 17 residues. The CDR3 is CASSSPDRGLLRYEQYF. The CDR3 nucleotides are TGTGCCAGCAGCTCTCCCGACAGGGGCCTCCTTAGGTACGAGCAGTACTTC. Full variable domain (missing parts from reference TRBV7-9 and TRBJ2-7): DTGVSQNPRHKITKRGQNVTFRCDPISEHNRLYWYRQTLGQGPEFLTYFQNEAQLEKSRLLSDRFSAERPKGSFSTLEIQRTEQGDSAMYLCASSSPDRGLLRYEQYFGPGTRLTVT.

This clone appeared a few times. Within the sample, other DNA sequences also encode this same CDR3. The chain joins TRBV5-1 to TRBJ1-2, with D uncertain. The germline V gene has CDR1 SGHRS and CDR2 YFSETQ. CDR3 size: 14 residues. Trimming stripped 0 bases from V and 1 base from J, with 7 bases between. The CDR3 sequence: CASSLDGVNYGYTF. DNA of the CDR3: TGCGCCAGCAGCTTGGACGGGGTTAACTATGGCTACACCTTC.

The chain has TRBV27 and TRBJ2-3; unclear D gene. V dropped 3 bases and J dropped 2 bases, with 12 bases sitting between them. Germline V lookup: CDR1 MNHEY, CDR2 SMNVEV (reference sequence). The length of the CDR3 is 15 residues. CDR3 in DNA: TGTGCCAGCAGTTTCCGGCGGTCTAACACAGATACGCAGTATTTT. Its protein product is CASSFRRSNTDTQYF.

The V gene is TRBV7-2, the J gene TRBJ1-5; D perhaps matches TRBD1 (5 bases). V shed 1 base and J shed 1 base, with 11 bases lying between them. This CDR3 contains 16 residues. CDR1 SGHTA and CDR2 FQGNSA come from the germline V gene. The CDR3 is CASSLDGAGSNQPQHF. The CDR3 DNA follows: TGTGCCAGCAGCTTAGATGGGGCAGGCAGCAATCAGCCCCAGCATTTT.

This chain joins TRBV4-1 and TRBJ2-7; D unclear. V was pared by 4 bases and J by 1 base, with 17 bases between. The CDR3 consists of 16 residues. The germline V gene encodes CDR1 MGHRA and CDR2 YSYEKL. The CDR3 DNA reads as TGCGCCAGCAGCCCACCTCTTGGGCTCGGATCCTACGAGCAGTACTTC. Amino acids: CASSPPLGLGSYEQYF.

This sequence joins TRBV19 and TRBJ2-3; 8 bases fit TRBD1. This CDR3 contains 16 residues. J gave up 0 bases and V 1 base, and 3 bases lay outside the gene matches. Per the germline V gene, CDR1 is LNHDA and CDR2 is SQIVND (reference sequence). The CDR3 spells CASSIGQGSSTDTQYF. The CDR3 DNA reads as TGTGCCAGTAGTATAGGACAGGGGTCTAGCACAGATACGCAGTATTTT.

The CDR3 protein is CATSRASYGYTF. The CDR3 coding sequence is TGTGCCACCAGCAGAGCCAGCTATGGCTACACCTTC. This chain links TRBV15 with TRBJ1-2; no clear D. Trimming shortened V by 1 base and J by 4 bases, and 4 bases separated the two germline ends. CDR3 length equals 12 residues. Germline lookup yields CDR1 LNHNV and CDR2 YYDKDF (reference sequence).

The rearrangement links TRBV30 to TRBJ2-3, with TRBD2 matching over 13 bases. Trimming took 0 bases from V and 3 from J; bases not matched to a gene: 3. The V gene's germline CDR1 is GTSNPN and CDR2 SVGIG (reference sequence). CDR3 size: 16 residues. CDR3 bases: TGTGCCTGGAGTGTACTAGCGGGAGGGAGAACAGATACGCAGTATTTT. Translation gives CAWSVLAGGRTDTQYF.

The rearrangement uses TRBV7-9 and TRBJ1-5; tentatively, D is TRBD1 (6 bases). Germline V lookup: CDR1 SEHNR, CDR2 FQNEAQ (reference sequence). V shed 5 bases and J shed 5 bases, with 19 bases lying between them. This CDR3 region has 16 residues. This chain's CDR3 is CASSETDRAAHQPQHF. The CDR3 region has the DNA TGTGCCAGCAGCGAAACGGACAGAGCGGCCCATCAGCCCCAGCATTTT.

The CDR3 DNA sequence: TGTGCCAGCAGCTTGGAGGGGGTTAAGGAGCAGTACTTC. Encoded protein: CASSLEGVKEQYF. The chain is built from TRBV5-6 and TRBJ2-7; the D gene is possibly TRBD1 (6 bases). The CDR3 is 13 residues long. V was trimmed by 0 bases and J by 7 bases, leaving 11 bases between them. Germline assignment: CDR1 SGHDT and CDR2 YYEEEE. Complete variable domain (other parts from reference TRBV5-6 and TRBJ2-7): DAGVTQSPTHLIKTRGQQVTLRCSPKSGHDTVSWYQQALGQGPQFIFQYYEEEERQRGNFPDRFSGHQFPNYSSELNVNALLLGDSALYLCASSLEGVKEQYFGPGTRLTVT.

The genes are TRBV27 and TRBJ2-3; 7 bases map to TRBD1. J gave up 4 bases and V 6 bases, and 4 bases lay outside the gene matches. The CDR3 spans 13 residues. Germline CDR1 and CDR2: MNHEY and SMNVEV (reference sequence). Written as DNA, the CDR3 is TGTGCCAGCAGCATGACAGGGTCAGATACGCAGTATTTT. This codes for CASSMTGSDTQYF.

On this clone: The germline gene is not matched at one end of the junction; a read error may be the cause. The chain joins TRBV7-7 to TRBJ2-7, with D tentatively TRBD1 (5 bases). Germline CDR1 is SSHAT and CDR2 is FNYEAQ (reference sequence). CDR3 length equals 14 residues. CDR3: CASSSWAGSYEQYF. The CDR3 DNA is TGTGCTAGCAGCTCTTGGGCAGGGTCCTACGAGCAGTACTTC.

V gene TRBV2 combines with J gene TRBJ2-1; 8 nucleotides agree with TRBD2. The CDR3 consists of 13 residues. In germline, CDR1 is SNHLY, CDR2 FYNNEI. Trimming removed 6 bases from V and 6 bases from J; junction bases left unmatched: 4. The CDR3: CASRAGLANEQFF. CDR3 nucleotides: TGTGCCAGCAGAGCCGGACTAGCCAATGAGCAGTTCTTC.

This clone was observed a few times. V is TRBV6-4 and J is TRBJ2-3, with TRBD2 matching 12 bases. Germline V CDR1 and CDR2: MRHNA, SNTAGT. The CDR3 is 16 residues long. The V and J ends lost 5 bases and 2 bases, in that order; junction bases with no gene match: 5. The CDR3 DNA reads as TGTGCCAGCAGTTCCACTAGCGGGGGGCACACAGATACGCAGTATTTT. It translates to CASSSTSGGHTDTQYF.

The gene calls are TRBV28 and TRBJ2-3; TRBD2 agrees at 16 bases. This CDR3 has 17 amino acids. Germline loops: CDR1 MDHEN, CDR2 SYDVKM. V was clipped by 4 bases and J by 4 bases; unmatched bases: 5. The CDR3 region is CASSSLGLAGGADTQYF. The CDR3 DNA reads as TGTGCCAGCAGTTCTCTGGGACTAGCGGGGGGGGCAGATACGCAGTATTTT.

Here the CDR3 reads CASSLKAGGPDEQYF. The CDR3, as DNA: TGTGCCAGCAGCTTAAAAGCGGGGGGGCCGGACGAGCAGTACTTC. The rearrangement joins TRBV7-2 to TRBJ2-7; 10 bases are a match to TRBD2. With 2 bases clipped from V and 5 bases from J, the junction kept 6 bases outside the gene matches. Germline CDR1 reads SGHTA; CDR2 reads FQGNSA. The length of the CDR3 is 15 residues.

The chain recombines TRBV4-3 with TRBJ2-7, with a weak D call TRBD2 (6 bases). The germline gives CDR1 LGHNA, CDR2 YSLEER. CDR3 length: 14 amino acids. V was shortened by 0 bases and J by 4 bases, with 10 bases between the two germline ends. The chain's CDR3 is CASSQDRAGYEQYF. CDR3 nucleotides: TGCGCCAGCAGCCAAGATAGGGCGGGGTACGAGCAGTACTTC.

The chain's CDR3 is CASSLHAITDTQYF. DNA for the CDR3: TGTGCCAGCAGCTTGCACGCTATCACAGATACGCAGTATTTT. The V gene is TRBV5-8, the J gene TRBJ2-3; the D is unclear. In germline, CDR1 is SGHTS, CDR2 YDEGEE. The CDR3 is 14 residues long. V was clipped by 1 base and J by 2 bases, with 8 bases between them.

CDR3: CASSQEQKNTEAFF. The CDR3 DNA sequence: TGCGCCAGCAGCCAGGAACAGAAGAACACTGAAGCTTTCTTT. The rearrangement uses TRBV4-1 and TRBJ1-1; D is uncertain. Looked up from germline, CDR1 is MGHRA and CDR2 is YSYEKL. CDR3 length: 14 residues. The V end lost 3 bases, the J end lost 1 base, and 9 bases lay between the germline ends.

This chain joins TRBV9 and TRBJ1-2, with D maybe TRBD1 (5 bases). The CDR3 is made up of 16 amino acids. The V end lost 0 bases, the J end lost 4 bases, and 16 bases lay between the germline ends. CDR1 and CDR2 (germline): SGDLS, YYNGEE. CDR3 amino acids: CASSVALGRLGYGYTF. CDR3 coding DNA: TGTGCCAGCAGCGTAGCTCTGGGGCGACTCGGCTATGGCTACACCTTC. Full variable domain (outside the CDR3, taken from reference TRBV9 and TRBJ1-2): DSGVTQTPKHLITATGQRVTLRCSPRSGDLSVYWYQQSLDQGLQFLIQYYNGEERAKGNILERFSAQQFPDLHSELNLSSLELGDSALYFCASSVALGRLGYGYTFGSGTRLTVV.

This chain connects TRBV7-3 to TRBJ1-2; 7 nucleotides agree with TRBD1. The trim removed 2 bases at V and 10 bases at J, leaving 7 bases unmatched. There are 13 residues in the CDR3. Germline CDR1 and CDR2: SGHTA and FQGTGA. CDR3 protein: CASSLPGDSDYTF. CDR3 coding DNA: TGTGCCAGCAGCTTACCAGGGGACAGCGACTACACCTTC.

This sequence joins TRBV7-2 and TRBJ2-7; weak D call: TRBD2 (7 bases). Trimming left V 8 bases short and J 2 bases short, with 19 bases between. CDR3 length equals 15 residues. CDR1 is SGHTA, CDR2 FQGNSA, per germline. The CDR3 loop reads CASGPRAGAAYEQYF. The CDR3, as DNA: TGTGCCAGCGGCCCGAGGGCGGGGGCCGCCTACGAGCAGTACTTC.

The V and J genes are TRBV28 and TRBJ1-5; 7 nucleotides agree with TRBD1. Trimming at V came to 5 bases and at J to 7 bases, leaving 11 bases not matched to a gene. Germline CDR1 reads MDHEN; CDR2 reads SYDVKM. CDR3 length equals 15 residues. The CDR3 is CASSPTDRLGQPQHF. The CDR3 coding sequence is TGTGCCAGCAGTCCGACGGACAGGTTAGGGCAGCCCCAGCATTTT.

The chain links TRBV15 to TRBJ2-1; D is perhaps TRBD2 (5 bases). The CDR3 consists of 17 residues. Per the germline V gene, CDR1 is LNHNV and CDR2 is YYDKDF (reference sequence). Trimming cost V 0 bases and J 2 bases, with 14 bases left between them. In nucleotides, the CDR3 is TGTGCCACCAGCAGAGATCACAGCGGAGTGCCCTACAATGAGCAGTTCTTC. Translating gives CATSRDHSGVPYNEQFF.

The gene calls are TRBV5-1 and TRBJ2-2; D might be TRBD1 (5 bases). The CDR3 totals 16 residues. Germline loops: CDR1 SGHRS, CDR2 YFSETQ. V lost 0 bases to trimming and J lost 5 bases, with 14 bases between them. The CDR3 nucleotides are TGCGCCAGCAGCTTGGCCGGGCAGGGTTGGACCGGGGAGCTGTTTTTT. Translation gives CASSLAGQGWTGELFF. The full variable domain, its missing parts supplied by reference TRBV5-1 and TRBJ2-2, is KAGVTQTPRYLIKTRGQQVTLSCSPISGHRSVSWYQQTPGQGLQFLFEYFSETQRNKGNFPGRFSGRQFSNSRSEMNVSTLELGDSALYLCASSLAGQGWTGELFFGEGSRLTVL.

This clone occurred a few times. The V call is TRBV10-3, the J call TRBJ2-7, with 11 positions matching TRBD2. Germline V gene data show CDR1 as ENHRY and CDR2 as SYGVKD. J gave up 6 bases and V 6 bases, and 7 bases lay outside the gene matches. The CDR3 contains 14 residues. The CDR3 sequence is CAISILAGAVEQYF. In DNA form, the CDR3 reads TGTGCCATCAGCATACTAGCGGGAGCGGTCGAGCAGTACTTC.